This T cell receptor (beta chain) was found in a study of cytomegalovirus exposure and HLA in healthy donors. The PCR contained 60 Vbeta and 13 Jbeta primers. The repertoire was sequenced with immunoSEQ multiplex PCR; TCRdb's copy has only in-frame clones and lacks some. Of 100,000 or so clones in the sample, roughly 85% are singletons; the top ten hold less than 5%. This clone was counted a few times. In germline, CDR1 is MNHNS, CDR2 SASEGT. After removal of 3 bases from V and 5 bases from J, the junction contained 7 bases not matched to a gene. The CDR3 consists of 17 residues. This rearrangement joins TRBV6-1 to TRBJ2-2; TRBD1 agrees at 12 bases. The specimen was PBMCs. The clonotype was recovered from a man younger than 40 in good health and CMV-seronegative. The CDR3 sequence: CASSEPGQGAYTGELFF. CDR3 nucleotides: TGTGCCAGCAGTGAGCCGGGACAGGGGGCATATACCGGGGAGCTGTTTTTT.